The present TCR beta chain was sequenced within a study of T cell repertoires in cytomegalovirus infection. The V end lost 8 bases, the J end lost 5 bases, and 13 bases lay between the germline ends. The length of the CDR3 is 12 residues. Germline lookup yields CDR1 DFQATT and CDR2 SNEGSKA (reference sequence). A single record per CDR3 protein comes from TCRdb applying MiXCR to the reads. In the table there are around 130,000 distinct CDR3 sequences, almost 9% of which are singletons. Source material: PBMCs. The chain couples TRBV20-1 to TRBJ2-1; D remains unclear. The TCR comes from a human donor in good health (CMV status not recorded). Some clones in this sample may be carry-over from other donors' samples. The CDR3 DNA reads TGCAGTTCCCCCCGACTCGACAATGAGCAGTTCTTC. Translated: CSSPRLDNEQFF.